The rows below give T cell receptor beta chains drawn from one sample of a study of PD-L1 blockade in urothelial cancer. Profiling relied on immunoSEQ multiplex PCR, and the TCRdb table lists in-frame clones only, not all of them. The sample has around 70,000 clones, 84% seen once; the top ten hold about 5.1%. Sequences were derived from PBMCs, sampled around atezolizumab (anti-PD-L1) treatment. The receptors derive from a man aged 70 or older with urothelial cancer. CDR3s include the opening cysteine and the closing phenylalanine or tryptophan. The order of the fields is CDR3 protein, CDR3 DNA, D gene, V gene, clone size, J gene. The D gene is left open where the match is weak. Not every row has a clone size; where given, it reads once, few, many or a size class.

CASSLDSVSSYEQYF | TGCGCCAGCAGCCTCGACTCCGTTAGCTCCTACGAGCAGTACTTC | - | TRBV5-1 | - | TRBJ2-7
CASSIDRVTGPQHF | TGTGCCAGCAGCATAGACAGGGTCACCGGGCCCCAGCATTTT | TRBD1 | TRBV7-8 | - | TRBJ1-5
CSVQIGTSFTDTQYF | TGCAGCGTCCAGATCGGGACTAGCTTCACAGATACGCAGTATTTT | TRBD2 | TRBV29-1 | - | TRBJ2-3
CSVGGLASDSSYNEQFF | TGCAGCGTTGGTGGACTAGCGAGTGATAGCTCCTACAATGAGCAGTTCTTC | TRBD2 | TRBV29-1 | - | TRBJ2-1
CASGGGVNYGYTF | TGTGCCAGCGGAGGGGGGGTTAACTATGGCTACACCTTC | - | TRBV28 | - | TRBJ1-2
CASSLALADYNEQFF | TGCGCCAGCAGCTTGGCGCTAGCGGACTACAATGAGCAGTTCTTC | TRBD2 | TRBV5-1 | - | TRBJ2-1
CASSIRDRGRVGGYTF | TGTGCCAGCAGCATCCGGGACAGGGGGCGAGTAGGGGGCTACACCTTC | TRBD1 | TRBV5-4 | few | TRBJ1-2
CASSQGGGAQETQYF | TGTGCCAGCAGCCAAGGGGGAGGGGCACAAGAGACCCAGTACTTC | - | TRBV7-3 | - | TRBJ2-5
CASSPGQAGETQYF | TGCGCCAGCAGCCCGGGACAGGCCGGGGAGACCCAGTACTTC | TRBD1 | TRBV5-1 | once | TRBJ2-5
CASSSLQGTPNYGYTF | TGTGCCAGCAGTAGTTTGCAGGGTACTCCTAACTATGGCTATACCTTC | - | TRBV28 | - | TRBJ1-2
CASSQGTINYGYTF | TGTGCCAGCAGTCAGGGAACTATTAACTATGGCTACACCTTC | - | TRBV6-5 | - | TRBJ1-2
CASRPNLVNEQYF | TGTGCCAGCAGGCCTAACTTGGTGAACGAGCAGTACTTC | - | TRBV6-5 | few | TRBJ2-7
CASARLAGGTDTQYF | TGTGCCAGCGCTAGACTAGCGGGAGGCACAGATACGCAGTATTTT | TRBD2 | TRBV2 | - | TRBJ2-3
CASSLWARPNTGELFF | TGTGCCAGCAGTTTATGGGCCAGGCCGAACACCGGGGAGCTGTTTTTT | - | TRBV28 | - | TRBJ2-2
CASSVDRTGVTGNTIYF | TGTGCCAGCAGCGTGGATCGGACAGGGGTTACTGGAAACACCATATATTTT | TRBD1 | TRBV11-2 | - | TRBJ1-3
CASSLRGPYNEQFF | TGTGCCAGCAGTCTTAGGGGGCCTTACAATGAGCAGTTCTTC | TRBD1 | TRBV27 | - | TRBJ2-1
CATSRTGKAEAFF | TGTGCCACCAGCAGGACAGGTAAGGCTGAAGCTTTCTTT | - | TRBV15 | - | TRBJ1-1
CAWRGSGTGFLEAFF | TGTGCCTGGAGGGGCTCCGGGACAGGGTTCCTTGAAGCTTTCTTT | TRBD1 | TRBV30 | - | TRBJ1-1
CASIDLAGGSHRELFF | TGTGCCAGTATTGATCTAGCGGGAGGATCCCACCGGGAGCTGTTTTTT | TRBD2 | TRBV19 | - | TRBJ2-2
CASSGGDSRKAFF | TGCGCCAGCAGTGGCGGGGACTCTAGAAAAGCTTTCTTT | - | TRBV10-2 | few | TRBJ1-1
CASSYYYEQYF | TGTGCCAGCTCCTATTACTACGAGCAGTACTTC | - | TRBV21-1 | many | TRBJ2-7
CASSPPQGRYEQYF | TGTGCCAGCTCACCACCGCAGGGGCGGTACGAGCAGTACTTC | - | TRBV18 | - | TRBJ2-7
CASKWGGWDGDTEAFF | TGCGCCAGCAAGTGGGGGGGCTGGGATGGGGACACTGAAGCTTTCTTT | - | TRBV10-2 | - | TRBJ1-1
CSVEVTGSYGYTF | TGCAGCGTTGAGGTCACGGGATCTTATGGCTACACCTTC | - | TRBV29-1 | - | TRBJ1-2
CASSEHGNQPQHF | TGTGCCAGCAGTGAACATGGCAATCAGCCCCAGCATTTT | - | TRBV6-1 | - | TRBJ1-5
CASRPLLAATYEQYF | TGTGCCAGCAGACCACTACTAGCAGCTACCTACGAGCAGTACTTC | - | TRBV5-5 | - | TRBJ2-7
CASSSRQGADEQYF | TGTGCCAGCAGCTCGCGACAGGGGGCGGACGAGCAGTACTTC | TRBD1 | TRBV7-3 | - | TRBJ2-7
CASSWTGAGANVLTF | TGTGCCAGCAGCTGGACAGGGGCTGGGGCCAACGTCCTGACTTTC | TRBD1 | TRBV28 | - | TRBJ2-6
CASSPLGQAKETQYF | TGTGCCAGCTCACCACTGGGACAAGCCAAAGAGACCCAGTACTTC | - | TRBV18 | - | TRBJ2-5
CASSGRAEKLFF | TGTGCCAGCTCCGGGCGGGCTGAAAAACTGTTTTTT | - | TRBV25-1 | - | TRBJ1-4
CASSSGTGLYEQYF | TGCGCCAGCAGCTCTGGGACAGGCCTCTACGAGCAGTACTTC | TRBD1 | TRBV5-1 | - | TRBJ2-7
CAISESQVRNEQYF | TGTGCCATCAGTGAGTCGCAGGTACGGAACGAGCAGTACTTC | - | TRBV10-3 | - | TRBJ2-7
CASRPREATNEKLFF | TGTGCCAGCAGACCCAGGGAGGCAACTAATGAAAAACTGTTTTTT | - | TRBV6-5 | - | TRBJ1-4
CASRAATGVGQPQHF | TGTGCCAGCAGGGCCGCTACAGGGGTTGGGCAGCCCCAGCATTTT | TRBD1 | TRBV28 | once | TRBJ1-5
CASSERRHRVTGELFF | TGTGCCAGCAGTGAACGGCGGCATCGCGTCACCGGGGAGCTGTTTTTT | - | TRBV6-1 | few | TRBJ2-2
CASSPTYWTGSGELFF | TGTGCCAGCAGCCCTACCTACTGGACAGGTTCCGGGGAGCTGTTTTTT | TRBD1 | TRBV5-5 | - | TRBJ2-2
CASSLTSGRLGNEQFF | TGCGCCAGCAGCTTGACTAGCGGGAGATTGGGAAATGAGCAGTTCTTC | TRBD2 | TRBV5-1 | - | TRBJ2-1
CASSYSETGLNTEAFF | TGTGCCAGCAGTTACTCTGAGACAGGGCTGAACACTGAAGCTTTCTTT | TRBD1 | TRBV6-5 | - | TRBJ1-1
CASSLDPSGTIYF | TGCGCCAGCAGCTTGGATCCCTCAGGGACCATATATTTT | - | TRBV5-1 | - | TRBJ1-3